What follows describes a single T cell receptor beta chain. The antigen remains unidentified. This sample was included in a study of CD8+CD57+ T cells in acquired aplastic anemia. Study results and limitations: The study identified twenty-nine CD8+ CDR3 sequences shared by patients and controls.

The TCR beta profiling, which covered VDJ combination and CDR3 sequence, was carried out using genomic DNA as the template. TCRdb reanalysed the reads using MiXCR and keeps one entry per CDR3 protein. The sample has under 200,000 distinct CDR3 sequences; approximately 52% are singletons. Patients selected for sequencing had displayed CD8+CD57+ cell expansion by flow cytometry. Patients had not yet gotten any therapy when their blood was taken for sampling. CDR3 length: 12 residues. V was clipped by 3 bases and J by 8 bases, with 10 bases between them. The germline CDR1 and CDR2 sequences are SNHLY and FYNNEI.

The sequencing sample was made of sorted CD4+, CD8+, or CD8+CD57+ T cells (not recorded which) from PBMCs. This chain connects TRBV2 to TRBJ1-2; D is uncertain. The sequence came from a human donor with aplastic anemia. The CDR3 DNA sequence: TGTGCCAGCAGTGAGGGGTTGTTGGGCTACACCTTC. Translating it yields CASSEGLLGYTF.